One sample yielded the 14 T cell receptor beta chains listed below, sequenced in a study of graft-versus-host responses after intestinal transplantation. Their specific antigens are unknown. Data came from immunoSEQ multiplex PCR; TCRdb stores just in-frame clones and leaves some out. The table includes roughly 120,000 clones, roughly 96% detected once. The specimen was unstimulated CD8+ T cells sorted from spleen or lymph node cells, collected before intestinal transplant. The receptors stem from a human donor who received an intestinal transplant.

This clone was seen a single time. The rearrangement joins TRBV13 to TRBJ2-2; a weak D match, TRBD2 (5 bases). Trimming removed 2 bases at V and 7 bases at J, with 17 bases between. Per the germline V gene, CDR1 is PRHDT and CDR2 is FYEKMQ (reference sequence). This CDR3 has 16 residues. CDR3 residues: CASSLSSGVEGGELFF. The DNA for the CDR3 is TGTGCCAGCAGCTTATCGAGCGGAGTGGAAGGCGGGGAGCTGTTTTTT. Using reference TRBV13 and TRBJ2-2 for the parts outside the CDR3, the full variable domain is AAGVIQSPRHLIKEKRETATLKCYPIPRHDTVYWYQQGPGQDPQFLISFYEKMQSDKGSIPDRFSAQQFSDYHSELNMSSLELGDSALYFCASSLSSGVEGGELFFGEGSRLTVL.

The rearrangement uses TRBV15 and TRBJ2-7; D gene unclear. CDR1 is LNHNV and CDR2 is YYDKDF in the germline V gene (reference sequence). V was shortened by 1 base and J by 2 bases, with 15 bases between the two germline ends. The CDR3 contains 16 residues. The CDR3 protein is CATSRGLGLDAYEQYF. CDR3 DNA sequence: TGTGCCACCAGCAGAGGACTCGGTCTCGATGCCTACGAGCAGTACTTC.

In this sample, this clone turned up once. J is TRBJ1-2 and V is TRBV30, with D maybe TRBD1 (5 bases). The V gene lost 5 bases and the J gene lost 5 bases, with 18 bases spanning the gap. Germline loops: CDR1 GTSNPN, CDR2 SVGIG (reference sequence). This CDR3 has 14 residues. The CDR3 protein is CAWEPSGTQYGYTF. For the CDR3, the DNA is TGTGCCTGGGAGCCCTCAGGGACCCAATATGGCTACACCTTC.

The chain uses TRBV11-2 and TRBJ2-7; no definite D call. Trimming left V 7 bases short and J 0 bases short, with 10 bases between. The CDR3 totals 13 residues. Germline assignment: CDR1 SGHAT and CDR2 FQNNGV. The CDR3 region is CASTPSRSYEQYF. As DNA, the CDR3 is TGTGCCAGCACCCCATCCCGCTCCTACGAGCAGTACTTC.

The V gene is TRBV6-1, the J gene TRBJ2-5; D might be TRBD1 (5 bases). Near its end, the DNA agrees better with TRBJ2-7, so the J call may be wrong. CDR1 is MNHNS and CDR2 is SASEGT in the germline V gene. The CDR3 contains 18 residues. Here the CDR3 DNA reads TGTGCCAGCAGTGAAGGATGGGGCCCACAGAATCGGGCCTACGAGCAGTACTTC. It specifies CASSEGWGPQNRAYEQYF.

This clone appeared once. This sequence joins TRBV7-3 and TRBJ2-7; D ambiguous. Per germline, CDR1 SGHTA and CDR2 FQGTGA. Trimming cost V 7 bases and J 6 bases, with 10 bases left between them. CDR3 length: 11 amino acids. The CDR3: CASTLRPEQYF. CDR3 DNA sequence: TGTGCCAGCACCCTGCGACCCGAGCAGTACTTC.

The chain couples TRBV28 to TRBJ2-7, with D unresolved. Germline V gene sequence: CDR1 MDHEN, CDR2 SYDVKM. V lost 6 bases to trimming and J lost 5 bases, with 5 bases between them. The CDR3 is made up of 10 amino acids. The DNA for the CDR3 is TGTGCCAGCAGCGACAACGAGCAGTACTTC. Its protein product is CASSDNEQYF. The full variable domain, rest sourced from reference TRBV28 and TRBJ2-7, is DVKVTQSSRYLVKRTGEKVFLECVQDMDHENMFWYRQDPGLGLRLIYFSYDVKMKEKGDIPEGYSVSREKKERFSLILESASTNQTSMYLCASSDNEQYFGPGTRLTVT.

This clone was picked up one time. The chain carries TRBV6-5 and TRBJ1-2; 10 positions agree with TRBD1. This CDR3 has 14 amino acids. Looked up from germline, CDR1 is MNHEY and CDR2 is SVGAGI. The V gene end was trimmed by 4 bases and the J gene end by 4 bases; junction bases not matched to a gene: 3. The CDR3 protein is CASSFGTGVYGYTF. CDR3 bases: TGTGCCAGCAGTTTCGGGACAGGGGTCTATGGCTACACCTTC.

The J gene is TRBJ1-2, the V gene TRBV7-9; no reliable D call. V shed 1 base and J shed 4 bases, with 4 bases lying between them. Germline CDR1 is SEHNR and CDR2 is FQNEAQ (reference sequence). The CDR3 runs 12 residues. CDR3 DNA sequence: TGTGCCAGCAGCTTAGGGAGCTATGGCTACACCTTC. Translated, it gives CASSLGSYGYTF.

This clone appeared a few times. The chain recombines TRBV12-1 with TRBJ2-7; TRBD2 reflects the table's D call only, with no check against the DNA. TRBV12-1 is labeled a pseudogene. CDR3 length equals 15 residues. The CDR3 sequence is CASSHLWEYSYEQYF. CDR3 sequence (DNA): TGTGCCAGCAGCCATCTCTGGGAGTACAGCTACGAGCAGTACTTC.

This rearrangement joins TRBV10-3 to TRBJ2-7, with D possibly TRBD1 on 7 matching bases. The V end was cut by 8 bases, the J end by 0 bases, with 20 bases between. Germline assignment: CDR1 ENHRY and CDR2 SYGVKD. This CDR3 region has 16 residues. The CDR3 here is CAIWTGTTGDSYEQYF. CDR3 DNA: TGTGCCATCTGGACAGGTACAACGGGGGACTCCTACGAGCAGTACTTC.

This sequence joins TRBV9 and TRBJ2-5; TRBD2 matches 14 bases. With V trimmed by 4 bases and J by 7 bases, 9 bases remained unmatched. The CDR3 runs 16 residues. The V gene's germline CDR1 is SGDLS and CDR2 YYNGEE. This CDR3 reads CASSPTGTSGGGTQYF. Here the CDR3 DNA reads TGTGCCAGCAGCCCCACGGGGACTAGCGGGGGCGGGACCCAGTACTTC.

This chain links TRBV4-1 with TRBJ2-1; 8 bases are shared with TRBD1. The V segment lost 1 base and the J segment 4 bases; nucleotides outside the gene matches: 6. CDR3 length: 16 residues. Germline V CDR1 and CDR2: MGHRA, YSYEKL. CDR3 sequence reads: CASSQGWDRNYNEQFF. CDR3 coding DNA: TGCGCCAGCAGCCAAGGTTGGGACAGGAATTACAATGAGCAGTTCTTC.

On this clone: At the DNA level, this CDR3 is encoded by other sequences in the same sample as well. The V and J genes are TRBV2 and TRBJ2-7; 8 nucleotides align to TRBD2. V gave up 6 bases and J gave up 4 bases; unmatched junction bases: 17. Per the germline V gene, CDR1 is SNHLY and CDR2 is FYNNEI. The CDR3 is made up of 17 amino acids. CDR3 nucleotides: TGTGCCAGCAGGACCAGGGGTGGAGCGGGAGTCGGGTACGAGCAGTACTTC. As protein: CASRTRGGAGVGYEQYF.